The 9 T cell receptor beta chains below all came from one sample that was sequenced in a study of human T cells and chemical hapten exposure. TCRdb fed the RACE reads into MiXCR, producing one record per CDR3 protein. This table holds about 34,000 distinct CDR3 sequences, more than 6% found once. Time point of the sample: patch test 1, 2 weeks after DPC sensitization. Treatment reported: therapeutic diphenylcyclopropenone sensitization with weekly scalp DPC. Extraction yielded total RNA from whole blood (unfractionated). The input for sequencing was whole blood, taken in connection with sensitization to the hapten diphenylcyclopropenone (DPC). Receptor source: a woman aged 25-40 years with alopecia areata. Some clones in this sample may be carry-over from other donors' samples.

V usage is TRBV6-4 and J usage is TRBJ2-2, with TRBD1 as a possible D gene (5 bases). The germline gives CDR1 MRHNA, CDR2 SNTAGT. Trimming shortened V by 10 bases and J by 1 base, and 10 bases separated the two germline ends. The CDR3 covers 13 residues. Here the CDR3 reads CATIGQNTGELFF. The CDR3 nucleotides are TGTGCCACCATCGGACAGAACACCGGGGAGCTGTTTTTT.

Of note for this clonotype: One end of the junction does not line up with germline, which may come from a read error. The chain is built from TRBV20-1 and TRBJ2-5; D is possibly TRBD2 (6 bases). The germline V gene encodes CDR1 DFQATT and CDR2 SNEGSKA (reference sequence). CDR3 length: 13 residues. CDR3 sequence: CSAPPGLTLPLHF. The CDR3 DNA sequence: TGCAGTGCGCCCCCGGGACTGACTCTACCCCTTCACTTC.

The chain uses TRBV5-1 and TRBJ1-1; D is undetermined. Germline V lookup: CDR1 SGHRS, CDR2 YFSETQ. This CDR3 spans 13 amino acids. The V end lost 3 bases, the J end lost 3 bases, and 9 bases lay between the germline ends. CDR3 protein: CASSYSLDTEAFF. For the CDR3, the DNA is TGCGCCAGCAGCTATTCACTGGACACTGAAGCTTTCTTT.

This clonotype has a count of ten or more. The V and J genes are TRBV9 and TRBJ1-4; D is possibly TRBD1 (6 bases). Germline-derived CDR1 and CDR2 are SGDLS and YYNGEE. The CDR3 covers 13 residues. V lost 3 bases and J lost 5, with 8 bases in between. The CDR3 spells CASSGGGNEKLFF. CDR3 in DNA: TGTGCCAGCAGCGGGGGGGGCAATGAAAAACTGTTTTTT.

This clonotype was detected a few times. The chain joins TRBV6-2 or TRBV6-3 to TRBJ1-6, with TRBD1 matching 11 bases. The germline V gene has CDR1 MNHEY and CDR2 SVGEGT. Trimming took 6 bases from V and 6 from J; bases not matched to a gene: 7. The CDR3 loop spans 16 amino acids. CDR3 sequence (DNA): TGTGCCAGCAGCATGACTGGGACAGGGGGTAATTCACCCCTCCACTTT. This gives the protein CASSMTGTGGNSPLHF.

This clonotype was counted many times. The chain combines TRBV29-1 with TRBJ2-7, with unresolved D. The V gene's germline CDR1 is SQVTM and CDR2 ANQGSEA. V lost 7 bases and J 11 bases, leaving 18 bases between the germline ends. This CDR3 has 11 amino acids. CDR3 nucleotides: TGCAGCGGCGGTGTGGGTCCGACGGAGTACTTC. This codes for CSGGVGPTEYF.

This clonotype was seen many times. The chain carries TRBV6-6 and TRBJ1-6; no reliable D call. The CDR3 extends over 14 amino acids. The ends were cut back, 10 bases at V and 7 bases at J, with 17 bases in the middle. Germline V gene lookup returns CDR1 MNHNY and CDR2 SVGAGI (reference sequence). In DNA, the CDR3 is TGTGCCATCCGAGCCGGAAAAGAGAATTCACCCCTCCACTTT. Its translation: CAIRAGKENSPLHF.

This chain connects TRBV5-1 to TRBJ2-7, with 15 positions matching TRBD2. Germline V gene lookup returns CDR1 SGHRS and CDR2 YFSETQ. V lost 4 bases, J lost 7 bases, and 6 bases stayed unmatched. This CDR3 has 15 residues. For the CDR3, the DNA is TGCGCCAGCAGCCAAGGGACTAGCGGGGGGACAGAGCAGTACTTC. Translation gives CASSQGTSGGTEQYF. The full variable domain, its missing parts supplied by reference TRBV5-1 and TRBJ2-7, is KAGVTQTPRYLIKTRGQQVTLSCSPISGHRSVSWYQQTPGQGLQFLFEYFSETQRNKGNFPGRFSGRQFSNSRSEMNVSTLELGDSALYLCASSQGTSGGTEQYFGPGTRLTVT.

There are many counts of this clonotype. The rearrangement links TRBV18 to TRBJ2-7; 8 bases are shared with TRBD2. Germline V gene sequence: CDR1 KGHSH, CDR2 LQKENI. The V segment lost 5 bases and the J segment 3 bases; nucleotides outside the gene matches: 12. CDR3 length equals 16 residues. The CDR3 bases are TGTGCCAGCTCAGCCGCTACTAGCGGAGCCCTCTACGAGCAGTACTTC. It is translated as CASSAATSGALYEQYF.